This T cell receptor beta chain is drawn from a study of T-cell reconstitution after alpha-beta-depleted transplantation in children. The study, taken as a whole, reports: Several hundred graft clones that had expanded were reportedly the source of alpha-beta T cells about two months after transplant. TCRbeta diversity was high at day 60 in some patients (a result of surviving recipient T cells and thymic progenitors). A year had passed since transplant, and T-cell counts and diversity by then came mostly from newly produced T cells.

Unique molecular identifiers tagged the TCRbeta library. TCRdb processed the PCR reads anew with MiXCR; each CDR3 protein has one entry. The sample has 40,000 to 55,000 distinct CDR3 sequences, 5% to 6.5% seen once. This CDR3 has 15 residues. The germline gives CDR1 LGHDT, CDR2 YNNKEL (reference sequence). A remark on this clonotype: Its antigen is not identified.

V is TRBV3-1 and J is TRBJ2-1; 10 nucleotides agree with TRBD1. The sequenced sample was PBMCs, mostly from graft donor cells, obtained 60 days after TCRalphabeta/CD19-depleted stem cell transplant. The clonotype originates from a female patient between 2 and 15 years old who had a stem cell transplant for aplastic anemia, so the T cells may come from the graft donor. In nucleotides, the CDR3 is TGTGACACCAGCCCCGGACAGGGGGATTACAATGAGCAGTTCTTC. It specifies CDTSPGQGDYNEQFF.